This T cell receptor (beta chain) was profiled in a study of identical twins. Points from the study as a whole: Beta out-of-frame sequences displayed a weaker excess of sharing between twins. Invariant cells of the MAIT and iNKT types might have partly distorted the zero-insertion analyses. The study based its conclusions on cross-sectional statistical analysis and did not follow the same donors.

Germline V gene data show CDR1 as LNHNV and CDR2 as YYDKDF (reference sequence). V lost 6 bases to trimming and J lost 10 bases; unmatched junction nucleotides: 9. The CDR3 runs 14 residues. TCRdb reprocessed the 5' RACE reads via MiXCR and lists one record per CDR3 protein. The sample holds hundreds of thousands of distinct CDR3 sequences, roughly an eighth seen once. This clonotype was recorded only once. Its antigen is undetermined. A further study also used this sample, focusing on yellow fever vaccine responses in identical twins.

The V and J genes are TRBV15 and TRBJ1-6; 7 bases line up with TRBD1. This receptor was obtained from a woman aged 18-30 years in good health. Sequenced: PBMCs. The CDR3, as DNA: TGTGCCACCAGACCCCAGGGGGTTGGCTCACCCCTCCACTTT. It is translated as CATRPQGVGSPLHF. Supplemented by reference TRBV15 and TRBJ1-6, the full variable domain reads DAMVIQNPRYQVTQFGKPVTLSCSQTLNHNVMYWYQQKSSQAPKLLFHYYDKDFNNEADTPDNFQSRRPNTSFCFLDIRSPGLGDTAMYLCATRPQGVGSPLHFGNGTRLTVT.